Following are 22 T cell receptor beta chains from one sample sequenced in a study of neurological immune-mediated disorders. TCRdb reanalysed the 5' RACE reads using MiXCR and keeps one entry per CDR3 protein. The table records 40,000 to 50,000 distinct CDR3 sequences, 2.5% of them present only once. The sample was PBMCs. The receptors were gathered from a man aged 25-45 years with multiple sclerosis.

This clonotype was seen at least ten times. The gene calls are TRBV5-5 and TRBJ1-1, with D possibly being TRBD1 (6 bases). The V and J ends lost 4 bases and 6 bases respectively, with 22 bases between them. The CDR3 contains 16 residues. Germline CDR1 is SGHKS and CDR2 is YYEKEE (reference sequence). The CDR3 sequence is CASSLYDTGAGAEAFF. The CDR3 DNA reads TGTGCCAGCAGCCTTTACGACACGGGGGCGGGAGCTGAAGCTTTCTTT.

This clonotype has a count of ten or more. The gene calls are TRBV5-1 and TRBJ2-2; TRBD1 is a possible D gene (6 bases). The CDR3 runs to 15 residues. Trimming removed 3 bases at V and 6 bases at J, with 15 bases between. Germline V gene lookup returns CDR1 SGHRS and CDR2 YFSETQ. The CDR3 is CASSSLTGAAGELFF. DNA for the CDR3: TGCGCCAGCAGCTCGTTGACAGGAGCGGCCGGGGAGCTGTTTTTT.

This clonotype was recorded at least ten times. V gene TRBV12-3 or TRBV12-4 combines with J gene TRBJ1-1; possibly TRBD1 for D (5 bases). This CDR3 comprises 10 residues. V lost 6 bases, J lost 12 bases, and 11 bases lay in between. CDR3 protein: CASSRDETFF. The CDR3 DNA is TGTGCCAGCAGCCGGGACGAAACTTTCTTT.

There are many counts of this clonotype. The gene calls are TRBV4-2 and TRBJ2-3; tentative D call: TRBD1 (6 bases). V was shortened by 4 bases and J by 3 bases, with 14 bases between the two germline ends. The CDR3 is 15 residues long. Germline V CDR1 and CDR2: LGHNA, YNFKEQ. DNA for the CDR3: TGTGCCAGCAGCCTAACCAGGGGCGCAACAGATACGCAGTATTTT. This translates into CASSLTRGATDTQYF.

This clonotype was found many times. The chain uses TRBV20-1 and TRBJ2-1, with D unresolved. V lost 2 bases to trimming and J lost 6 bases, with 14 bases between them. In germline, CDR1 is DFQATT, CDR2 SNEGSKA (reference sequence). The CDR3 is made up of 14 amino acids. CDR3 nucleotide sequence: TGCAGTGCTAGACCCCCTGAAGAGGCCAATGAGCAGTTCTTC. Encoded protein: CSARPPEEANEQFF.

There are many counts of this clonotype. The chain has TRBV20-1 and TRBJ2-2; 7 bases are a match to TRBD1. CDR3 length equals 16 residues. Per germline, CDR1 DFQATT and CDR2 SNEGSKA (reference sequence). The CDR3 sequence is CSLPPSVQGDTGELFF. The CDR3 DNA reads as TGCAGCCTGCCCCCGTCGGTCCAGGGGGACACCGGGGAGCTGTTTTTT.

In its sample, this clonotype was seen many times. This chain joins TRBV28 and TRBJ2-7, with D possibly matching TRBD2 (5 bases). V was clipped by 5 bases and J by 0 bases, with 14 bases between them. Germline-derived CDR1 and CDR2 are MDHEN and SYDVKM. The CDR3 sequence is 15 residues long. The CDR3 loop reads CASSPHNEGSYEQYF. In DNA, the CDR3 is TGTGCCAGCAGTCCCCATAACGAGGGCTCCTACGAGCAGTACTTC.

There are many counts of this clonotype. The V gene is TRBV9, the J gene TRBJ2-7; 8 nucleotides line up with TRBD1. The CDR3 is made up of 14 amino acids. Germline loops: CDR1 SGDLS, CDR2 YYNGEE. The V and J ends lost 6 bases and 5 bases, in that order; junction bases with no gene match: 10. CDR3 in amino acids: CASTPGGDLNEQYF. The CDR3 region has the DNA TGTGCCAGCACCCCAGGGGGCGACCTCAACGAGCAGTACTTC.

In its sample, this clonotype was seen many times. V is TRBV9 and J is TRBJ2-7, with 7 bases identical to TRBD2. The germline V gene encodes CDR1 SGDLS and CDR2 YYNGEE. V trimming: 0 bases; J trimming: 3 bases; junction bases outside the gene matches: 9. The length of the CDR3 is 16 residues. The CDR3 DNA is TGTGCCAGCAGCGTAGAAGGCGGGAGAGGCGACTACGAGCAGTACTTC. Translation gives CASSVEGGRGDYEQYF.

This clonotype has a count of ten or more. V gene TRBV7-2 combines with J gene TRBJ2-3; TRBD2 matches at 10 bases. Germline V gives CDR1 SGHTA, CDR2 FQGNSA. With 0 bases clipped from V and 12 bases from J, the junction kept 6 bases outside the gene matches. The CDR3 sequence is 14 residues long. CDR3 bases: TGTGCCAGCAGCTTAGCCCTAGCGGGAGTGCGACAGTATTTT. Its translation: CASSLALAGVRQYF.

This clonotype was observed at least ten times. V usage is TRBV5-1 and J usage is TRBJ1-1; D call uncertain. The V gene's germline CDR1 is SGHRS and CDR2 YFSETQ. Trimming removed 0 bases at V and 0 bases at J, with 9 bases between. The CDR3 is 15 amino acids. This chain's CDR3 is CASSLALGMNTEAFF. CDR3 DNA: TGCGCCAGCAGCTTGGCTCTGGGCATGAACACTGAAGCTTTCTTT.

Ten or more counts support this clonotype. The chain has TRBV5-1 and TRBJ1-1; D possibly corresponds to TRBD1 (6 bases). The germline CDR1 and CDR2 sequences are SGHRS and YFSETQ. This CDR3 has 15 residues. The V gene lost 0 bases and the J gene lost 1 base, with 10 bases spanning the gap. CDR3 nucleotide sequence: TGCGCCAGCAGCTTGGTGGGGGCGGGGAACACTGAAGCTTTCTTT. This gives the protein CASSLVGAGNTEAFF.

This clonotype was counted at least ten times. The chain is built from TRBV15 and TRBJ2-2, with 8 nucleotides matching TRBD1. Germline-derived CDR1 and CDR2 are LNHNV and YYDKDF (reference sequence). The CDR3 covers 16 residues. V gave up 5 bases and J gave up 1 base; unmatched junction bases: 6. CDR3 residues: CATSQRDRGNTGELFF. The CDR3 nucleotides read TGTGCCACCAGCCAAAGAGACAGGGGGAACACCGGGGAGCTGTTTTTT.

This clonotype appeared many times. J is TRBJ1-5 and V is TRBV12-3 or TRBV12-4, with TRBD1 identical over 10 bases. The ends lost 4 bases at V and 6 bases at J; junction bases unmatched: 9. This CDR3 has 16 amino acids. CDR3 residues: CASSSPGTGVTQPQHF. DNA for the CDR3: TGTGCCAGCAGTTCTCCCGGGACAGGGGTGACTCAGCCCCAGCATTTT.

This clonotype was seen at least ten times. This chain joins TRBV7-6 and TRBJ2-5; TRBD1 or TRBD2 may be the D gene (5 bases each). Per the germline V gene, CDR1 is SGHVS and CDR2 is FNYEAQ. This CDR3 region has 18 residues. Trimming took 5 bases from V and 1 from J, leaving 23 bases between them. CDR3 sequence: CASSHHPTVGRSQETQYF. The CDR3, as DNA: TGTGCCAGCAGCCATCATCCGACGGTGGGACGGAGCCAAGAGACCCAGTACTTC.

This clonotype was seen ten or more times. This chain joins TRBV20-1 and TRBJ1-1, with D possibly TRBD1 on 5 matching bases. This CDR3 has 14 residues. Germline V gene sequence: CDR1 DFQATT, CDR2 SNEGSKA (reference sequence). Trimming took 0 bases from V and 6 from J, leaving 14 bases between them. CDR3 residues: CSARDKQVGPEAFF. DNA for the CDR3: TGCAGTGCTAGAGATAAACAGGTGGGACCTGAAGCTTTCTTT.

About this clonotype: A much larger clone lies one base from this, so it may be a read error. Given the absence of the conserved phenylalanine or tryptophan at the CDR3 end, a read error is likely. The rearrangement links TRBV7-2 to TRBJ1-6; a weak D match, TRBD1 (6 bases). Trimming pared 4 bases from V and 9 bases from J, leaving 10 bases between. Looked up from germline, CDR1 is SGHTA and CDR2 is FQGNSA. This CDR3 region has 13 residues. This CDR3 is CASSSRTASPLHC. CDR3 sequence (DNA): TGTGCCAGCAGCTCCCGGACAGCTTCACCCCTCCACTGT.

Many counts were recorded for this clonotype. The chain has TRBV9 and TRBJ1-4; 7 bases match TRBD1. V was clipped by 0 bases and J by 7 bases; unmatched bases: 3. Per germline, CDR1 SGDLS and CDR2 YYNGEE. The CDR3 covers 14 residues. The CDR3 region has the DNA TGTGCCAGCAGCGTAGGACAGGGTGTTGAAAAACTGTTTTTT. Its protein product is CASSVGQGVEKLFF.

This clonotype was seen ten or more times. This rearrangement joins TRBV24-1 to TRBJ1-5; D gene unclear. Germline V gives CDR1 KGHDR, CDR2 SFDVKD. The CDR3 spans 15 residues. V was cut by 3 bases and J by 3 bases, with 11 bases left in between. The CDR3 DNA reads TGTGCCACCAGTGATCCTCGAAGGCTCAATCAGCCCCAGCATTTT. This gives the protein CATSDPRRLNQPQHF.

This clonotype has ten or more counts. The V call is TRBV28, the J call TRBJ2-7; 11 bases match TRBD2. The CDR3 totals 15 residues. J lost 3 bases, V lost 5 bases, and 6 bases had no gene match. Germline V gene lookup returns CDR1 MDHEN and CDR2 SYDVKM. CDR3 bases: TGTGCCAGCAGTCCCCGACTAGCGGGGTACTACGAGCAGTACTTC. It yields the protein CASSPRLAGYYEQYF.

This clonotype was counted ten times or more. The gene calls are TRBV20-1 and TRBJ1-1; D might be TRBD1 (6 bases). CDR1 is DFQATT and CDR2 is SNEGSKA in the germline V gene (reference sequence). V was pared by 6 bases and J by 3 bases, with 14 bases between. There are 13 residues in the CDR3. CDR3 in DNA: TGCAGTGCCCCGCGGGGGGCGCACACTGAAGCTTTCTTT. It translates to CSAPRGAHTEAFF.

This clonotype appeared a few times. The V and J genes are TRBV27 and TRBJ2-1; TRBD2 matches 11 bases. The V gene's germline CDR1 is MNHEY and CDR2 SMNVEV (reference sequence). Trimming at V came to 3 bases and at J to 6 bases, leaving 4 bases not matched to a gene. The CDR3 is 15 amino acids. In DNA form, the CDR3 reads TGTGCCAGCAGTTTCCTAGCGGGAGGCATCAATGAGCAGTTCTTC. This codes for CASSFLAGGINEQFF.